A single sample is the source of the 18 T cell receptor beta chains below, sequenced in a study of PD-1 blockade in classical Hodgkin lymphoma. The patients all showed relapse after autologous stem cell transplantation, while their brentuximab vedotin exposure varied. The repertoire was sequenced with immunoSEQ multiplex PCR; TCRdb's copy has only in-frame clones and lacks some. The data contain around 30,000 clones, around 67% of them singletons. This sample comprised peripheral blood mononuclear cells (PBMCs), obtained before the second cycle of nivolumab. Receptors were obtained from a human donor with classical Hodgkin lymphoma.

This clone came up once. The chain uses TRBV2 and TRBJ1-4; D is undetermined. In germline, CDR1 is SNHLY, CDR2 FYNNEI. The CDR3 spans 12 residues. V lost 3 bases, J lost 6 bases, and 5 bases lay in between. The CDR3, as DNA: TGTGCCAGCAGTGAGACGGATGAAAAACTGTTTTTT. This sequence encodes CASSETDEKLFF.

The chain links TRBV7-6 to TRBJ2-3; perhaps TRBD2 as D (6 bases). CDR1 and CDR2 (germline): SGHVS, FNYEAQ. The CDR3 covers 15 residues. V lost 3 bases and J 1 base, leaving 11 bases between the germline ends. CDR3 DNA sequence: TGTGCCAGCAGCTTGGGCGGAGGGGGCACAGATACGCAGTATTTT. Its translation is CASSLGGGGTDTQYF.

A word on this clone: One end of the junction does not line up with germline, which may come from a read error. The chain employs TRBV7-7 and TRBJ2-2, with 7 bases fitting TRBD2. CDR3 length: 20 amino acids. CDR1 and CDR2 (germline): SSHAT, FNYEAQ (reference sequence). CDR3 sequence: CASSLARMKWGGKWPGELFF. DNA of the CDR3: TGTGCTAGCAGCTTAGCGAGAATGAAATGGGGGGGAAAATGGCCCGGGGAGCTGTTTTTT.

V usage is TRBV5-1 and J usage is TRBJ1-4; D gene uncertain. The germline V gene encodes CDR1 SGHRS and CDR2 YFSETQ. The CDR3 totals 16 residues. Trimming cost V 4 bases and J 3 bases, with 16 bases left between them. Here the CDR3 DNA reads TGCGCCAGCAGCCCCGAGGGCGGGGTAGCTAATGAAAAACTGTTTTTT. Translating gives CASSPEGGVANEKLFF.

This sequence joins TRBV6-1 and TRBJ1-3, with D uncertain. This CDR3 is built from 14 residues. Trimming removed 1 base from V and 4 bases from J, with 8 bases in between. From germline, CDR1 is MNHNS and CDR2 SASEGT. The CDR3 is CASSEGRGGNTIYF. CDR3 sequence (DNA): TGTGCCAGCAGTGAAGGCAGAGGAGGAAACACCATATATTTT.

The chain employs TRBV7-2 and TRBJ2-3, with 9 bases that match TRBD2. Germline-derived CDR1 and CDR2 are SGHTA and FQGNSA. This CDR3 is 18 amino acids long. V was pared by 0 bases and J by 0 bases, with 7 bases of the junction left unmatched. CDR3 loop: CASSLAQSSGGSTDTQYF. In DNA, the CDR3 is TGTGCCAGCAGCTTAGCGCAGAGTAGCGGGGGTAGCACAGATACGCAGTATTTT. Using reference TRBV7-2 and TRBJ2-3 for the parts outside the CDR3, the full variable domain is GAGVSQSPSNKVTEKGKDVELRCDPISGHTALYWYRQSLGQGLEFLIYFQGNSAPDKSGLPSDRFSAERTGGSVSTLTIQRTQQEDSAVYLCASSLAQSSGGSTDTQYFGPGTRLTVL.

For this clone: The junction and the germline gene differ at one end; a read error may be behind it. CDR3 DNA sequence: TGTGCCAGCAGTGAAGCGCCGGGGTCTGATATGACCCATTTC. Residues: CASSEAPGSDMTHF. The chain carries TRBV6-1 and TRBJ1-2; D uncertain. CDR1 and CDR2 (germline): MNHNS, SASEGT. The CDR3 contains 14 residues.

This clone was recorded once. The V and J genes are TRBV2 and TRBJ2-5, with D perhaps matching TRBD1 (5 bases). With 8 bases removed from V and 5 bases from J, the gap between germline ends came to 15 bases. CDR1 and CDR2 from the germline V gene are SNHLY and FYNNEI. The CDR3 covers 13 residues. As DNA, the CDR3 is TGTGCCAGCTCCAAGGAAAAGGGGGAGACCCAGTACTTC. Its translation is CASSKEKGETQYF.

The gene calls are TRBV29-1 and TRBJ1-2, with D possibly matching TRBD1 (6 bases). The CDR3 is made up of 11 amino acids. The germline V and J ends were trimmed by 7 bases and 4 bases, with 10 bases remaining between them. CDR1 SQVTM and CDR2 ANQGSEA come from the germline V gene. CDR3 nucleotides: TGCAGCGCCCAGGGGACCTATGGCTACACCTTC. It yields the protein CSAQGTYGYTF.

The gene calls are TRBV4-1 and TRBJ1-1; maybe TRBD1 (5 bases). CDR1 and CDR2 (germline): MGHRA, YSYEKL. This CDR3 is built from 16 residues. V dropped 4 bases and J dropped 5 bases, with 20 bases sitting between them. The CDR3 is CASSPRRVAGLTEAFF. CDR3 sequence (DNA): TGCGCCAGCAGCCCCCGTCGGGTGGCAGGGTTGACTGAAGCTTTCTTT.

This clone was found once. V gene TRBV7-2 combines with J gene TRBJ2-3, with 9 bases aligning to TRBD1. V lost 5 bases to trimming and J lost 2 bases; unmatched junction nucleotides: 8. The CDR3 contains 16 residues. The V gene's germline CDR1 is SGHTA and CDR2 FQGNSA. The CDR3 DNA reads as TGTGCCAGCAGCCCGATGGGGACAGGGTACACAGATACGCAGTATTTT. This translates into CASSPMGTGYTDTQYF.

The chain employs TRBV20-1 and TRBJ1-2; D is undetermined. Germline V lookup: CDR1 DFQATT, CDR2 SNEGSKA (reference sequence). Trimming cost V 6 bases and J 2 bases, with 4 bases left between them. The CDR3 sequence is 10 residues long. Here the CDR3 reads CSAENYGYTF. The CDR3 bases are TGCAGTGCAGAAAACTATGGCTACACCTTC.

A word on this clone: This specimen includes other DNA sequences encoding the same CDR3. The gene calls are TRBV6-4 and TRBJ1-2; D gene uncertain. Trimming pared 0 bases from V and 4 bases from J, leaving 6 bases between. Germline V lookup: CDR1 MRHNA, CDR2 SNTAGT. The CDR3 totals 13 residues. Here the CDR3 reads CASSDSRVYGYTF. In DNA, the CDR3 is TGTGCCAGCAGTGACTCAAGAGTCTATGGCTACACCTTC.

This chain connects TRBV19 to TRBJ1-3; D is perhaps TRBD1 (5 bases). The CDR3 runs to 14 residues. The V and J ends lost 5 bases and 7 bases respectively, with 15 bases between them. Per the germline V gene, CDR1 is LNHDA and CDR2 is SQIVND (reference sequence). Here the CDR3 reads CASSPHRDRNTIYF. The DNA for the CDR3 is TGTGCCAGTAGTCCCCACCGGGACCGGAACACCATATATTTT.

This sequence joins TRBV7-2 and TRBJ2-3, with TRBD2 matching over 13 bases. V shed 3 bases and J 5 bases; nucleotides not matched to a gene: 11. The CDR3 length is 18 residues. Germline V gene lookup returns CDR1 SGHTA and CDR2 FQGNSA. As DNA, the CDR3 is TGTGCCAGCAGCTTCTGGACTAGCGGGGGCCCACGGGGAGATACGCAGTATTTT. Translation: CASSFWTSGGPRGDTQYF.

V usage is TRBV7-2 and J usage is TRBJ2-7, with TRBD1 as a possible D gene (6 bases). This CDR3 has 12 amino acids. V dropped 4 bases and J dropped 5 bases, with 9 bases sitting between them. CDR1 and CDR2 (germline): SGHTA, FQGNSA. The CDR3 protein is CASSYRVNEQYF. Written as DNA, the CDR3 is TGTGCCAGCAGCTACAGGGTCAACGAGCAGTACTTC.

In DNA, the CDR3 is TGTGCCAGCAGACCTCGCGGGGGCGGGGAGCTGTTTTTT. Its translation: CASRPRGGGELFF. The J gene is TRBJ2-2, the V gene TRBV6-5, with 7 nucleotides matching TRBD2. The V and J ends lost 6 bases and 7 bases, in that order; junction bases with no gene match: 5. In germline, CDR1 is MNHEY, CDR2 SVGAGI. The length of the CDR3 is 13 residues.

V usage is TRBV30 and J usage is TRBJ1-3; D is ambiguous. Germline CDR1 and CDR2: GTSNPN and SVGIG (reference sequence). The CDR3 contains 15 residues. The V end lost 1 base, the J end lost 4 bases, and 14 bases lay between the germline ends. This CDR3 reads CAWSEQPIRGNTIYF. CDR3 nucleotide sequence: TGTGCCTGGAGTGAACAACCAATTCGGGGAAACACCATATATTTT.